The present entry profiles one TCR beta chain with its context. What it recognizes is unknown. The data were obtained in a study of T cell responses to AZD1222 COVID-19 vaccine. As for the study in general: Second doses that came at about 4 or about 12 weeks were put together.

Per germline, CDR1 LNHDA and CDR2 SQIVND (reference sequence). The V and J ends lost 4 bases and 6 bases respectively, with 10 bases between them. This CDR3 contains 13 residues. Measured with immunoSEQ multiplex PCR; TCRdb has only the in-frame clones, and not every one. The sample shows roughly 100,000 clones, 90% to 95% of them seen only once. Points from the study as a whole: Baseline antibody screening turned up just a handful of seropositive AZD1222 recipients. Reports say nearly half of spike-specific TCRs go after unmutated variant regions. Most donors were white British and more were female, and clonal diversity was possibly underestimated.

The chain employs TRBV19 and TRBJ1-5, with a tentative D call TRBD1 (5 bases). Sequenced here: peripheral blood, sampled on day 0 of AZD1222 vaccination. This TCR derives from an adult in good health. CDR3 amino acids: CASSTGLLQPQHF. The CDR3 coding sequence is TGTGCCAGTAGTACAGGGCTGCTTCAGCCCCAGCATTTT. Based on the CDR3 plus reference TRBV19 and TRBJ1-5, the full variable domain is DGGITQSPKYLFRKEGQNVTLSCEQNLNHDAMYWYRQDPGQGLRLIYYSQIVNDFQKGDIAEGYSVSREKKESFPLTVTSAQKNPTAFYLCASSTGLLQPQHFGDGTRLSIL.